The T cell receptor beta chain described here comes from a study of T cells in Graves' hyperthyroidism and ophthalmopathy. Amplification yielded TCR beta CDR3 regions, with RNA transcripts as the source. RT-PCR in the first round (using the HTBI primer set) targeted the TCR CDR3. TCRdb reprocessed the multiplex PCR reads with MiXCR, giving one entry per CDR3 protein. The sample has hundreds of thousands of distinct CDR3 sequences, under 15% seen once. The table lists this clonotype with a few counts. Germline CDR1 reads SGHTS; CDR2 reads YDEGEE. This CDR3 is built from 17 residues. The V gene lost 6 bases and the J gene lost 8 bases, with 24 bases spanning the gap.

The sequenced material came from blood. This sequence joins TRBV5-8 and TRBJ1-6; no definite D call. The clonotype originates from a man aged 18 to 29 with Graves' ophthalmopathy. CDR3: CASKVPQAGVLHSPLHF. CDR3 bases: TGTGCCAGCAAGGTCCCGCAGGCCGGGGTGTTACATTCACCCCTCCACTTT.